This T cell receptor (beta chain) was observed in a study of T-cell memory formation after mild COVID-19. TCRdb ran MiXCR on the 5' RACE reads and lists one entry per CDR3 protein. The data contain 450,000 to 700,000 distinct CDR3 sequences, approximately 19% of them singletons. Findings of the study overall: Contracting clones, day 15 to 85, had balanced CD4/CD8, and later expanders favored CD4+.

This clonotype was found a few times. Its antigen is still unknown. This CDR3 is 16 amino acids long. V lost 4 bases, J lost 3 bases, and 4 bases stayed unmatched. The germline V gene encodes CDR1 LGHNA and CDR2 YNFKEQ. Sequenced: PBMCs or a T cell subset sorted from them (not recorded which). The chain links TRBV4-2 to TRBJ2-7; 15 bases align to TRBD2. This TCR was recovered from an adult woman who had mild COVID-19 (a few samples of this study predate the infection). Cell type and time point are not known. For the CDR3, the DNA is TGTGCCAGCAGCCCCCGGACTAGCGGGGGGGTCTACGAGCAGTACTTC. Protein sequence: CASSPRTSGGVYEQYF.